The 11 T cell receptor beta chains given below trace back to one sample, sequenced in a study of cytomegalovirus exposure and HLA in healthy donors (dated by TCRdb to 2016 to 2017). Receptor libraries were prepared by the immunoSEQ multiplex PCR assay. This is the immuneACCESS table as TCRdb keeps it, with only in-frame sequences that have V and J called. A part of the clones is gone; compared with another copy, unresolved V genes explain less than half, and the rest is unexplained. In all, the sample holds about 280,000 clones, and around nine tenths of those were seen once. The ten biggest clones cover approximately 0.95% of the sample. The sequencing sample was made of PBMCs. These receptors were obtained from a woman between 18 and 30 years old in good health and CMV-seronegative.

The rearrangement links TRBV5-4 to TRBJ2-1; TRBD2 matches 10 bases. V was clipped by 3 bases and J by 7 bases; unmatched bases: 13. The CDR3 extends over 17 amino acids. CDR1 and CDR2 from the germline V gene are SGHNT and YYREEE (reference sequence). The CDR3 DNA follows: TGTGCCAGCAGCTCGAAAAACCTAGCGGGAGTCGGGAATGAGCAGTTCTTC. Protein product: CASSSKNLAGVGNEQFF.

Comments on this clone: A read error may be the cause here, since a much bigger clone is one base away. The chain is built from TRBV5-5 and TRBJ2-7; the D is unclear. The CDR3 is 11 residues long. V was clipped by 4 bases and J by 1 base, with 3 bases between them. Germline V gene data show CDR1 as SGHKS and CDR2 as YYEKEE (reference sequence). CDR3 in DNA: TGTGCCAGCAGCCCGTCCTACGAGCAGTACTTC. Protein product: CASSPSYEQYF.

In its sample, this clone was seen a few times. The genes are TRBV30 and TRBJ1-5; TRBD1 matches 7 bases. The CDR3 spans 14 residues. V gave up 3 bases and J gave up 3 bases; unmatched junction bases: 5. Germline V gene lookup returns CDR1 GTSNPN and CDR2 SVGIG (reference sequence). DNA of the CDR3: TGTGCCTGGAGCCGGGACAGATACAATCAGCCCCAGCATTTT. It yields the protein CAWSRDRYNQPQHF.

This rearrangement joins TRBV10-3 to TRBJ2-4; D may be TRBD2 (6 bases). Germline V lookup: CDR1 ENHRY, CDR2 SYGVKD. This CDR3 comprises 15 residues. V shed 1 base and J shed 0 bases, with 7 bases lying between them. CDR3 sequence: CAISELEGAKNIQYF. The DNA of the CDR3 is TGTGCCATCAGTGAGTTGGAGGGAGCCAAAAACATTCAGTACTTC.

The chain has TRBV5-1 and TRBJ1-2; TRBD1 matches 9 bases. The germline CDR1 and CDR2 sequences are SGHRS and YFSETQ. The CDR3 is 13 residues long. The J segment lost 4 bases and the V segment lost 2 bases, leaving 0 bases of the junction unmatched. CDR3 sequence reads: CASSLQGAYGYTF. The CDR3 DNA reads TGCGCCAGCAGCTTACAGGGGGCCTATGGCTACACCTTC.

This clone was counted a few times. The identical CDR3 is also encoded by other nucleotide sequences in the sample. The V and J genes are TRBV7-3 and TRBJ1-1, with D hard to call. V lost 1 base and J lost 7, with 10 bases in between. The CDR3 totals 13 residues. Germline CDR1 and CDR2: SGHTA and FQGTGA. The CDR3 sequence is CASSLKVRDEAFF. CDR3 nucleotide sequence: TGTGCCAGCAGCTTAAAGGTACGGGATGAAGCTTTCTTT.

This clone was counted a single time. The chain recombines TRBV19 with TRBJ2-2, with TRBD1 matching over 8 bases. This CDR3 is 14 amino acids long. Trimming at V came to 8 bases and at J to 1 base, leaving 3 bases not matched to a gene. Germline CDR1 reads LNHDA; CDR2 reads SQIVND (reference sequence). The CDR3 sequence: CASRGQGNTGELFF. The CDR3 coding sequence is TGTGCCAGTCGAGGACAGGGGAACACCGGGGAGCTGTTTTTT.

CDR3 protein: CASSLWQSGYDEQFF. The CDR3 DNA reads as TGTGCCAGCAGCTTATGGCAAAGCGGTTATGATGAGCAGTTCTTC. The genes are TRBV11-2 and TRBJ2-1; D might be TRBD2 (5 bases). Trimming took 2 bases from V and 8 from J, leaving 16 bases between them. This CDR3 contains 15 residues. From germline, CDR1 is SGHAT and CDR2 FQNNGV.

The chain couples TRBV5-1 to TRBJ2-1; 10 nucleotides line up with TRBD2. After removal of 0 bases from V and 6 bases from J, the junction contained 9 bases not matched to a gene. Per the germline V gene, CDR1 is SGHRS and CDR2 is YFSETQ. This CDR3 contains 17 residues. In DNA, the CDR3 is TGCGCCAGCAGCTTGGGAGCGGGAGGGCCTTTGGGCAATGAGCAGTTCTTC. Amino acid sequence: CASSLGAGGPLGNEQFF. The complete variable domain, with remaining parts taken from reference TRBV5-1 and TRBJ2-1, reads KAGVTQTPRYLIKTRGQQVTLSCSPISGHRSVSWYQQTPGQGLQFLFEYFSETQRNKGNFPGRFSGRQFSNSRSEMNVSTLELGDSALYLCASSLGAGGPLGNEQFFGPGTRLTVL.

This sequence joins TRBV2 and TRBJ2-1, with 9 bases fitting TRBD2. The CDR3 is 15 residues long. The germline V gene encodes CDR1 SNHLY and CDR2 FYNNEI. The J segment lost 8 bases and the V segment lost 3 bases, leaving 8 bases of the junction unmatched. DNA of the CDR3: TGTGCCAGCAGTGACGGGGTAGCGGGAGAGGATGAGCAGTTCTTC. Its translation: CASSDGVAGEDEQFF.

The V and J genes are TRBV28 and TRBJ2-7; tentative D call: TRBD2 (6 bases). Trimming stripped 6 bases from V and 6 bases from J, with 15 bases between. CDR3 length equals 13 residues. In germline, CDR1 is MDHEN, CDR2 SYDVKM. The DNA of the CDR3 is TGTGCCAGCAGACCACGAGGGACTTCCGAGCAGTACTTC. Translating it yields CASRPRGTSEQYF.